This T cell receptor beta chain was identified in a study of shared clonotypes between healthy human individuals. Study as a whole: Three plates each covered CD4 naive and memory; CD8 naive two, CD8 memory one. Points from the study as a whole: Shared clonotypes across all four donors exceeded non-shared ones in generation probability. Although depth was large, rarefaction showed that sequencing of the sorted subsets was incomplete. A few donors held about 4.5% of naive CD4 clonotypes in common.

Trimming took 6 bases from V and 8 from J; bases not matched to a gene: 8. Germline CDR1 and CDR2: MNHEY and SVGAGI. The CDR3 extends over 14 amino acids. Libraries were prepared by immunoSEQ multiplex PCR; TCRdb keeps only in-frame clonotypes and omits some of them. The sample includes more than 2 million clones, roughly 94% of them seen just once. Details on this clone: As yet, its antigen is unknown.

The origin of this receptor is a man aged 18 to 29 in good health. This rearrangement joins TRBV6-5 to TRBJ1-2; TRBD1 matches at 11 bases. The sequenced sample was naive CD4+ T cells sorted from blood. Subset defined: CD45RA+ positively selected. The CDR3 coding sequence is TGTGCCAGCAGGTCCGGGACAGGGGGAGGCGGCTACACCTTC. This sequence encodes CASRSGTGGGGYTF.